This passage covers 20 T cell receptor beta chains from one sample sequenced in a study of T cell repertoires in cytomegalovirus infection. TCRdb re-called the reads with MiXCR, one entry per CDR3 protein. The repertoire holds more than 500,000 distinct CDR3 sequences, with about 15% as singletons. The material sequenced was CD8+ T cells from PBMCs. All receptors come from a human donor in good health (CMV status not recorded). Some clones in this sample may be carry-over from other donors' samples.

This clonotype was recorded many times. The chain combines TRBV2 with TRBJ2-1; TRBD1 matches at 7 bases. CDR1 and CDR2 from the germline V gene are SNHLY and FYNNEI. The CDR3 runs to 15 residues. The V and J ends lost 3 bases and 8 bases, in that order; junction bases with no gene match: 10. The chain's CDR3 is CASSEVTGFLDEQFF. The CDR3 DNA reads TGTGCCAGCAGTGAGGTGACAGGGTTTTTGGATGAGCAGTTCTTC.

This clonotype showed up many times. V usage is TRBV6-6 and J usage is TRBJ2-3; D perhaps matches TRBD2 (5 bases). The CDR3 extends over 17 amino acids. In germline, CDR1 is MNHNY, CDR2 SVGAGI (reference sequence). The V end lost 2 bases, the J end lost 0 bases, and 15 bases lay between the germline ends. CDR3 bases: TGTGCCAGCAGTTACCCCGGACTCCCCCTGAGCACAGATACGCAGTATTTT. Translated, it gives CASSYPGLPLSTDTQYF.

Only a few counts were recorded for this clonotype. V and J are TRBV28 and TRBJ1-1; D call uncertain. The CDR3 sequence is 14 residues long. Trimming stripped 4 bases from V and 3 bases from J, with 12 bases between. Germline values: CDR1 MDHEN, CDR2 SYDVKM. The DNA for the CDR3 is TGTGCCAGCAGTTCCTTTTTCGGGGACACTGAAGCTTTCTTT. Translating it yields CASSSFFGDTEAFF.

This clonotype has more than one count but fewer than ten. This chain joins TRBV27 and TRBJ2-1, with 11 positions matching TRBD2. The CDR3 consists of 16 residues. CDR1 is MNHEY, CDR2 SMNVEV, per germline (reference sequence). Trimming took 5 bases from V and 8 from J; bases not matched to a gene: 11. This CDR3 is CASSRKRLAGSYEQFF. DNA of the CDR3: TGTGCCAGCAGTAGAAAAAGACTAGCGGGGTCGTATGAGCAGTTCTTC.

There are many counts of this clonotype. The chain carries TRBV7-2 and TRBJ2-1; 7 bases match TRBD2. Unmatched junction bases numbered 8, after V lost 3 bases and J lost 0 bases. This CDR3 has 17 amino acids. CDR1 SGHTA and CDR2 FQGNSA come from the germline V gene. Written as DNA, the CDR3 is TGTGCCAGCAGCTTTGATCTCGGGGGGAGCTCCTACAATGAGCAGTTCTTC. It yields the protein CASSFDLGGSSYNEQFF. The complete variable domain, with remaining parts taken from reference TRBV7-2 and TRBJ2-1, reads GAGVSQSPSNKVTEKGKDVELRCDPISGHTALYWYRQSLGQGLEFLIYFQGNSAPDKSGLPSDRFSAERTGGSVSTLTIQRTQQEDSAVYLCASSFDLGGSSYNEQFFGPGTRLTVL.

Concerning this clonotype itself: This clone may be a read error of a much larger clone one base away. Without the conserved terminal phenylalanine or tryptophan, this CDR3 likely stems from a read error. This chain uses TRBV12-3 or TRBV12-4 with TRBJ2-5; D perhaps matches TRBD1 (5 bases). The CDR3 sequence is 14 residues long. V lost 5 bases and J lost 2, with 12 bases in between. For the CDR3, the DNA is TGTGCCAGCAGTCTATCAGGGCTTCAAGAGACCCAGTACTTA. Translated, it gives CASSLSGLQETQYL.

A remark on this clonotype: One end of the junction is discordant with germline, which a read error may explain. The rearrangement joins TRBV12-3 or TRBV12-4 to TRBJ1-6; D is unresolved. The CDR3 is 13 residues long. CDR3 sequence: CASSPLEHSPPHF. The CDR3 nucleotides read TGTGCCAGCAGTCCGTTGGAACACTCACCCCCCCACTTT.

A word on this clonotype: Compared with germline, one end of the junction differs, possibly owing to a read error. The gene calls are TRBV7-8 and TRBJ1-5; no reliable D call. The CDR3 has 16 residues. The V gene's germline CDR1 is SGHVS and CDR2 FQNEAQ. CDR3 in DNA: TGTGCAAGCAGCTTAGGGTACGGCTATAGCAATCAGCCCAAGCATTTT. This gives the protein CASSLGYGYSNQPKHF.

This clonotype appeared many times. The chain recombines TRBV5-5 with TRBJ1-1; no firm D call. CDR3 length equals 13 residues. Germline V lookup: CDR1 SGHKS, CDR2 YYEKEE (reference sequence). The germline V and J ends were trimmed by 1 base and 1 base, with 5 bases remaining between them. The CDR3 region has the DNA TGTGCCAGCAGCTTGTGGCAGAACACTGAAGCTTTCTTT. Translating it yields CASSLWQNTEAFF.

The chain joins TRBV19 to TRBJ1-6; TRBD1 matches at 7 bases. The V segment lost 3 bases and the J segment 10 bases; nucleotides outside the gene matches: 9. The CDR3 sequence is 15 residues long. Germline CDR1 LNHDA, CDR2 SQIVND (reference sequence). CDR3 DNA sequence: TGTGCCAGTAGTATGGCCCGACAGGGAAGGTCACCCCTCCACTTT. Protein product: CASSMARQGRSPLHF.

This clonotype was seen more than once but under ten times. The chain employs TRBV18 and TRBJ1-1, with unresolved D. Trimming stripped 4 bases from V and 0 bases from J, with 12 bases between. Germline V gene data show CDR1 as KGHSH and CDR2 as LQKENI. CDR3 length: 15 residues. CDR3 region: CASSLRVGMNTEAFF. CDR3 DNA: TGTGCCAGCTCACTCCGGGTGGGGATGAACACTGAAGCTTTCTTT.

This clonotype was found many times. The V and J genes are TRBV27 and TRBJ2-4; 10 bases are a match to TRBD2. The CDR3 has 19 amino acids. V trimming: 4 bases; J trimming: 3 bases; junction bases outside the gene matches: 15. Germline-derived CDR1 and CDR2 are MNHEY and SMNVEV (reference sequence). The CDR3 DNA is TGTGCCAGCAGTTCGTCATGGGCTAGCGGGAGTCTGGTCAAAAACATTCAGTACTTC. This translates into CASSSSWASGSLVKNIQYF.

This clonotype has just one count. The chain recombines TRBV19 with TRBJ1-2; 9 bases align to TRBD1. V shed 3 bases, J shed 8 bases, and the junction held 10 bases outside the gene matches. The CDR3 runs 15 residues. CDR1 and CDR2 from the germline V gene are LNHDA and SQIVND (reference sequence). CDR3 amino acids: CASSIGTGPLSGYTF. CDR3 bases: TGTGCCAGTAGTATCGGGACAGGGCCCCTTTCAGGCTACACCTTC.

With respect to this clonotype: Possible read error: a much larger clone is one base away. The CDR3 end shows no conserved phenylalanine or tryptophan, and so a read error is likely. This chain connects TRBV7-6 to TRBJ2-1; D is uncertain. CDR3 size: 12 residues. In germline, CDR1 is SGHVS, CDR2 FNYEAQ. The ends were cut back, 4 bases at V and 9 bases at J, with 10 bases in the middle. The CDR3 sequence is CASSSDDIEQFL. In nucleotides, the CDR3 is TGTGCCAGCAGCTCGGACGATATTGAGCAGTTCTTA.

This chain uses TRBV4-1 with TRBJ2-7, with 7 nucleotides matching TRBD1. The CDR3 sequence is 13 residues long. From germline, CDR1 is MGHRA and CDR2 YSYEKL. V dropped 1 base and J dropped 6; count of bases not matched to a gene: 3. The CDR3 protein is CASSQGQGGEQYF. CDR3 bases: TGCGCCAGCAGCCAAGGACAGGGCGGCGAGCAGTACTTC.

The sample holds many counts of this clonotype. The chain combines TRBV6-5 with TRBJ2-6; 7 positions match TRBD1. The CDR3 consists of 18 residues. The germline V gene has CDR1 MNHEY and CDR2 SVGAGI. J gave up 4 bases and V 6 bases, and 15 bases lay outside the gene matches. The CDR3 here is CASSDGQVPLSGANVLTF. DNA of the CDR3: TGTGCCAGCAGCGACGGACAGGTTCCTCTCTCCGGGGCCAACGTCCTGACTTTC.

The CDR3 sequence is CATSRVPPRETNEKLFF. The CDR3 nucleotides are TGTGCCACCAGCAGAGTACCCCCCCGAGAAACTAATGAAAAACTGTTTTTT. This rearrangement joins TRBV15 to TRBJ1-4; no definite D call. Between the trimmed V and J ends, which lost 1 base and 1 base, there was a span of 13 bases. From germline, CDR1 is LNHNV and CDR2 YYDKDF (reference sequence). The CDR3 spans 17 residues. Complete variable domain (other parts from reference TRBV15 and TRBJ1-4): DAMVIQNPRYQVTQFGKPVTLSCSQTLNHNVMYWYQQKSSQAPKLLFHYYDKDFNNEADTPDNFQSRRPNTSFCFLDIRSPGLGDTAMYLCATSRVPPRETNEKLFFGSGTQLSVL.

The chain links TRBV4-1 to TRBJ2-7, with D possibly TRBD2 on 6 matching bases. Deletions cut 0 bases from V and 0 bases from J, with 12 bases between. This CDR3 region has 16 residues. From germline, CDR1 is MGHRA and CDR2 YSYEKL. The CDR3 region is CASSQERTGLSYEQYF. CDR3 DNA: TGCGCCAGCAGCCAAGAGCGGACGGGACTCTCCTACGAGCAGTACTTC.

The V gene is TRBV27, the J gene TRBJ1-6, with 7 bases that match TRBD1. The CDR3 is made up of 15 amino acids. Germline loops: CDR1 MNHEY, CDR2 SMNVEV (reference sequence). V was clipped by 3 bases and J by 15 bases; unmatched bases: 14. The CDR3 DNA sequence: TGTGCCAGCAGTTTCCGCGAGACAGGGACCCTCGGCCTCCACTTT. This codes for CASSFRETGTLGLHF.

This clonotype was detected ten times or more. V and J are TRBV7-2 and TRBJ2-5; TRBD1 aligns across 10 bases. Germline CDR1 SGHTA, CDR2 FQGNSA. The length of the CDR3 is 15 residues. The J segment lost 9 bases and the V segment lost 3 bases, leaving 10 bases of the junction unmatched. CDR3 sequence: CASSLTEGQGKAQYF. The CDR3 nucleotides read TGTGCCAGCAGCTTGACCGAGGGACAGGGGAAAGCCCAGTACTTC.